Included here is one T cell receptor (beta chain) sequence, with context. These data belong to a study of cytomegalovirus exposure and HLA in healthy donors. Primers for the PCR totalled 60 Vbeta and 13 Jbeta. Repertoires were generated with immunoSEQ multiplex PCR, while TCRdb's copy carries only in-frame clones and drops some. The sample lists around 170,000 clones, approximately 81% occurring once. The length of the CDR3 is 16 residues. Germline CDR1 reads SEHNR; CDR2 reads FQNEAQ (reference sequence). V was cut by 1 base and J by 4 bases, with 14 bases left in between. The rearrangement uses TRBV7-9 and TRBJ2-1; D may be TRBD2 (6 bases). The sequence came from a boy under 10 years old in good health and CMV-seronegative. Specimen: PBMCs. The CDR3 sequence: CASSLVDSGLYNEQFF. The CDR3 nucleotides are TGTGCCAGCAGCTTAGTGGATAGCGGCCTGTACAATGAGCAGTTCTTC.